The present T cell receptor (beta chain) was sequenced within a study of blood T cell repertoires in COVID-19. Per germline, CDR1 SGHRS and CDR2 YFSETQ. The CDR3 runs to 13 residues. With 0 bases removed from V and 6 bases from J, the gap between germline ends came to 7 bases. This table comes from immunoSEQ multiplex PCR, and its TCRdb copy is limited to in-frame clones, with some not included. The data contain a few hundred thousand clones, about 91% of them singletons. What was sequenced was PBMCs or T cells enriched from blood (not recorded which). The J gene is TRBJ2-1, the V gene TRBV5-1, with D unresolved. The TCR comes from a woman in her 40s who had recovered from COVID-19. CDR3 nucleotide sequence: TGCGCCAGCAGCTTGGGGGCTCCCAATGAGCAGTTCTTC. Protein sequence: CASSLGAPNEQFF. Based on the CDR3 plus reference TRBV5-1 and TRBJ2-1, the full variable domain is KAGVTQTPRYLIKTRGQQVTLSCSPISGHRSVSWYQQTPGQGLQFLFEYFSETQRNKGNFPGRFSGRQFSNSRSEMNVSTLELGDSALYLCASSLGAPNEQFFGPGTRLTVL.